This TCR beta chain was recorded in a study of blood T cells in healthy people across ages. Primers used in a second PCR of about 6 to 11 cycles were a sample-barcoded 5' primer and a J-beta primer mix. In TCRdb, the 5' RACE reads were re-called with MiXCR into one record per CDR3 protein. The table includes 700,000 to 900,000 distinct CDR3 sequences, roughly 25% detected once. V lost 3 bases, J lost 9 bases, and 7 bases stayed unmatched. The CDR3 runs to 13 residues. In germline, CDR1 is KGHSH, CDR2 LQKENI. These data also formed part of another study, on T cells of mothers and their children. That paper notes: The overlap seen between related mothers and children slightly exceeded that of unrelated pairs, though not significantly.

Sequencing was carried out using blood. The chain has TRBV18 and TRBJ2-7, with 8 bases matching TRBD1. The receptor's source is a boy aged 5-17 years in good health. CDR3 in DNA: TGTGCCAGCTCACCCGGACAGGGAGGCCCGCAGTACTTC. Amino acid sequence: CASSPGQGGPQYF.